This T cell receptor (beta chain) stems from a study of shared clonotypes between healthy human individuals. Study-wide findings and caveats: Lower generation probabilities were found for non-shared clonotypes than for those shared by all four donors.

CDR1 SGDLS and CDR2 YYNGEE come from the germline V gene. The CDR3 runs 14 residues. V lost 4 bases, J lost 3 bases, and 10 bases lay in between. Of note for this clone: Its antigen is not identified.

TCRdb keeps only in-frame clones here, not all; method: immunoSEQ multiplex PCR. The sample yields about 2.4 million clones, roughly 93% seen once. This chain connects TRBV9 to TRBJ2-2, with D perhaps matching TRBD2 (6 bases). This TCR derives from a man younger than 35 in good health. Some clones in this sample may be carry-over from other donors' samples. Sequenced: naive CD4+ T cells from PBMCs. As for subset: CD45RA+ positively selected. The CDR3 nucleotides read TGTGCCAGCAGCAAACGGGAGCACACCGGGGAGCTGTTTTTT. It encodes CASSKREHTGELFF.